This TCR beta chain was retrieved from a study of shared clonotypes between healthy human individuals. The naive CD8 fraction comprised CD45RO-negative cells positively selected for CCR7 and excluded terminally differentiated effector memory CD45RA+ cells. About this clone: Its antigen is not known.

General study results and limits: Between a few donors, naive CD4 clonotypes were shared at a level of about 5.3%. The study's rarefaction showed incomplete sorted-subset sequencing despite large depth.

V was clipped by 4 bases and J by 3 bases; unmatched bases: 6. The CDR3 extends over 16 amino acids. Per germline, CDR1 SGHDN and CDR2 FVKESK. Profiled with immunoSEQ multiplex PCR; TCRdb holds only in-frame clones, not every one. The sample lists 550,000 to 750,000 clones, just over 90% occurring once. The sample taken for sequencing was naive CD8+ T cells sorted from blood. The receptor was isolated from a young man in good health. The chain is built from TRBV14 and TRBJ2-1; TRBD2 matches 10 bases. In DNA, the CDR3 is TGTGCCAGCAGCCTAGCGGGAGGTGGGGGCTACAATGAGCAGTTCTTC. Encoded protein: CASSLAGGGGYNEQFF. Full variable domain (remainder filled in from reference TRBV14 and TRBJ2-1): EAGVTQFPSHSVIEKGQTVTLRCDPISGHDNLYWYRRVMGKEIKFLLHFVKESKQDESGMPNNRFLAERTGGTYSTLKVQPAELEDSGVYFCASSLAGGGGYNEQFFGPGTRLTVL.